This is a list of T cell receptor beta chains from one sample in a study of T-cell memory formation after mild COVID-19. TCRdb reprocessed the 5' RACE reads via MiXCR and lists one record per CDR3 protein. The sample shows 200,000 to 250,000 distinct CDR3 sequences, approximately 15% of them seen only once. Source material: PBMCs or a T cell subset sorted from them (not recorded which). The receptor set was obtained from an adult woman who had mild COVID-19 (a few samples of this study predate the infection). Cell type and time point are not known. Each CDR3 is given with its conserved first and last residue. A D gene is named only where the DNA matches it firmly. Not every row has a clone size; where given, it reads once, few, many or a size class.

D | size | J | V | length | DNA | CDR3
NA | few | TRBJ2-3 | TRBV3-1 | 12 | TGTGCCAGCAGCCAAGTCGAAGATACGCAGTATTTT | CASSQVEDTQYF
TRBD1 | few | TRBJ1-1 | TRBV9 | 15 | TGTGCCAGCAGCGTCGGACAGGGGGTTTCTTCTGAAGCTTTCTTT | CASSVGQGVSSEAFF
NA | NA | TRBJ1-5 | TRBV10-3 | 16 | TGTGCCATCAGTGAATACAGCGGGTATAGCAATCAGCCCCAGCATTTT | CAISEYSGYSNQPQHF
TRBD1 | few | TRBJ2-7 | TRBV14 | 13 | TGTGCCAGCAGCCAGGACAGGGGGGGAGAGCAGTACTTC | CASSQDRGGEQYF
TRBD1 | NA | TRBJ1-2 | TRBV5-1 | 15 | TGCGCCAGCAGCAACAAGGGACAGGGGCACTATGGCTACACCTTC | CASSNKGQGHYGYTF
NA | many | TRBJ1-5 | TRBV25-1 | 15 | TGTGCCAGCAGTACCCGACAGTATAGCAATCAGCCCCAGCATTTT | CASSTRQYSNQPQHF
NA | NA | TRBJ1-5 | TRBV4-2 | 16 | TGTGCCAGCAGCCAAGATTGGGGAGGGGAGAGGCAGCCCCAGCATTTT | CASSQDWGGERQPQHF
TRBD1 | NA | TRBJ1-5 | TRBV4-1 | 15 | TGCGCCAGCAGCCAGATACAGGGGGCCGTTCAGCCCCAGCATTTT | CASSQIQGAVQPQHF
TRBD2 | few | TRBJ2-3 | TRBV9 | 15 | TGTGCCAGCAGCGCACTAGCGTTAGGCTCAGATACGCAGTATTTT | CASSALALGSDTQYF
TRBD2 | many | TRBJ2-7 | TRBV6-2/TRBV6-3 | 16 | TGTGCCAGCAGTGATCCGGGACTAGCGTCCTCCTACGAGCAGTACTTC | CASSDPGLASSYEQYF
NA | NA | TRBJ1-5 | TRBV6-5 | 14 | TGTGCCAGCAGGAATGGGGGGGCCAATCAGCCCCAGCATTTT | CASRNGGANQPQHF
NA | few | TRBJ2-1 | TRBV7-9 | 15 | TGTGCCAGCAGCGGGTCCGGGACCGCGAAAAATGAGCAGTTCTTC | CASSGSGTAKNEQFF
NA | NA | TRBJ2-2 | TRBV12-3/TRBV12-4 | 15 | TGTGCCAGCAGTGAAACAGTGGGAGACACCGGGGAGCTGTTTTTT | CASSETVGDTGELFF
NA | few | TRBJ2-1 | TRBV7-9 | 12 | TGTGCCAGCAGCTTACTTGAGTTGAGGGGTTTCTTC | CASSLLELRGFF
NA | NA | TRBJ1-5 | TRBV24-1 | 13 | TGTGCCACCAGTAGCCAGGGCAATCAGCCCCAGCATTTT | CATSSQGNQPQHF
NA | many | TRBJ1-3 | TRBV7-8 | 11 | TGTGCCAGCAGCCGGGGAAACACCATATATTTT | CASSRGNTIYF
NA | NA | TRBJ2-1 | TRBV5-1 | 16 | TGCGCCAGCAGCACGGGAGGGACAGGTTCCTACAATGAGCAGTTCTTC | CASSTGGTGSYNEQFF
NA | NA | TRBJ2-7 | TRBV5-1 | 15 | TGCGCCAGCAGCGACGGGGACGGCACCCCCTACGAGCAGTACTTC | CASSDGDGTPYEQYF
NA | NA | TRBJ1-2 | TRBV30 | 14 | TGTGCCTGGAGTATGATACGAGCAGAGGGTGGCTACACCTTC | CAWSMIRAEGGYTF
NA | NA | TRBJ1-3 | TRBV5-1 | 17 | TGCGCCACCCGGATTTCCCCGGACACTCACTCTGGAAACACCATATATTTT | CATRISPDTHSGNTIYF
NA | few | TRBJ1-2 | TRBV6-5 | 13 | TGTGCCAGCACCACCGGGACCAACTATGGCTACACCTTC | CASTTGTNYGYTF
TRBD2 | NA | TRBJ2-7 | TRBV20-1 | 17 | TGCAGTGCTAGCCCGGGACTAGGAATAGGGAACTCCTACGAGCAGTACTTC | CSASPGLGIGNSYEQYF